Listed here are 19 T cell receptor beta chains from one sample, sequenced in a study of T cell changes during pregnancy in multiple sclerosis. The repertoire was sequenced with immunoSEQ multiplex PCR; TCRdb's copy has only in-frame clones and lacks some. In the table there are 26,000 or so clones, 89% of which are singletons. The sequences come from CD8+ T cells from peripheral blood mononuclear cells, collected in the second trimester of pregnancy. These receptors were taken from a female donor with multiple sclerosis, enrolled in a pregnancy study.

V and J are TRBV2 and TRBJ1-1; perhaps TRBD1 as D (5 bases). The V gene lost 10 bases and the J gene lost 1 base, with 16 bases spanning the gap. Per germline, CDR1 SNHLY and CDR2 FYNNEI. The CDR3 totals 14 residues. The CDR3 region has the DNA TGTGCCATTCCCGGGGGGAGAGGGAACACTGAAGCTTTCTTT. It yields the protein CAIPGGRGNTEAFF.

This chain uses TRBV11-3 with TRBJ2-2, with TRBD2 matching 12 bases. CDR3 length: 16 amino acids. CDR1 is SGHNT and CDR2 is YENEEA in the germline V gene. J was trimmed by 6 bases and V by 0 bases; bases with no gene match: 2. CDR3 protein: CASSLELAGGPGELFF. CDR3 nucleotide sequence: TGTGCCAGCAGCTTAGAGCTAGCGGGAGGGCCCGGGGAGCTGTTTTTT.

This chain connects TRBV5-6 to TRBJ2-7, with 7 bases matching TRBD2. CDR3 length: 15 amino acids. CDR1 and CDR2 (germline): SGHDT, YYEEEE. J was trimmed by 0 bases and V by 0 bases; bases with no gene match: 3. The CDR3 loop is CASSLDPSGSYEQYF. CDR3 nucleotides: TGTGCCAGCAGCTTGGATCCTAGCGGCTCCTACGAGCAGTACTTC.

The rearrangement links TRBV13 to TRBJ2-1, with 9 positions matching TRBD1. The CDR3 length is 18 residues. The V segment lost 5 bases and the J segment 5 bases; nucleotides outside the gene matches: 16. Germline V CDR1 and CDR2: PRHDT, FYEKMQ (reference sequence). The CDR3 sequence is CASSRMRWTDRGDNEQFF. CDR3 coding DNA: TGTGCCAGCAGCCGAATGAGATGGACGGACAGGGGCGACAATGAGCAGTTCTTC.

J is TRBJ1-1 and V is TRBV27, with D possibly TRBD1 on 5 matching bases. V was pared by 3 bases and J by 1 base, with 9 bases between. CDR3 length equals 14 residues. Germline V gene sequence: CDR1 MNHEY, CDR2 SMNVEV (reference sequence). Written as DNA, the CDR3 is TGTGCCAGCAGTTTCCGGGGGGGGAACACTGAAGCTTTCTTT. Amino acid sequence: CASSFRGGNTEAFF.

This clone was observed once. J is TRBJ2-2 and V is TRBV5-4, with 9 bases fitting TRBD2. Germline V gives CDR1 SGHNT, CDR2 YYREEE (reference sequence). This CDR3 contains 18 residues. The V and J ends lost 4 bases and 0 bases, in that order; junction bases with no gene match: 10. CDR3 DNA: TGTGCCAGCAGCCCAATAGCGGGAGAGGGTCCGAACACCGGGGAGCTGTTTTTT. Protein product: CASSPIAGEGPNTGELFF.

V gene TRBV6-1 combines with J gene TRBJ2-7, with a weak D call TRBD1 (6 bases). Germline CDR1 reads MNHNS; CDR2 reads SASEGT. The CDR3 length is 13 residues. The V end was cut by 4 bases, the J end by 4 bases, with 11 bases between. The CDR3 coding sequence is TGTGCCAGCAGTGCCGGGACACAATACGAGCAGTACTTC. Translated: CASSAGTQYEQYF.

The V gene is TRBV28, the J gene TRBJ2-7, with TRBD2 identical over 8 bases. This CDR3 contains 17 residues. Germline values: CDR1 MDHEN, CDR2 SYDVKM. The junction had 16 bases not matched to a gene; V was cut back by 4 bases and J by 5 bases. CDR3 in amino acids: CASSSFKSGRLPDEQYF. CDR3 DNA sequence: TGTGCCAGCAGTTCCTTTAAAAGCGGGAGACTTCCCGACGAGCAGTACTTC.

V usage is TRBV6-6 and J usage is TRBJ1-1; D unresolved. Deletions cut 6 bases from V and 5 bases from J, with 19 bases between. Germline CDR1 and CDR2: MNHNY and SVGAGI (reference sequence). The CDR3 consists of 15 residues. CDR3 region: CASRRRAVVDTEAFF. The DNA for the CDR3 is TGTGCCAGCAGGCGGCGGGCGGTCGTGGATACTGAAGCTTTCTTT.

V usage is TRBV9 and J usage is TRBJ2-1; no reliable D call. This CDR3 has 10 amino acids. Per the germline V gene, CDR1 is SGDLS and CDR2 is YYNGEE. Trimming left V 7 bases short and J 6 bases short, with 5 bases between. The CDR3 is CASSGNEQFF. CDR3 bases: TGTGCCAGCTCGGGCAATGAGCAGTTCTTC.

As to this clone: At one end the junction does not follow the germline gene, possibly because of a read error. The chain combines TRBV2 with TRBJ2-3; D possibly corresponds to TRBD2 (6 bases). There are 13 residues in the CDR3. The germline CDR1 and CDR2 sequences are SNHLY and FYNNEI. The DNA of the CDR3 is TGTGCCAGCAGGGAAGGGACTCCAGATACGCAGTATTTT. This codes for CASREGTPDTQYF.

V is TRBV28 and J is TRBJ1-1; no clear D gene. The CDR3 extends over 13 amino acids. The V gene's germline CDR1 is MDHEN and CDR2 SYDVKM. The V end lost 1 base, the J end lost 4 bases, and 7 bases lay between the germline ends. DNA for the CDR3: TGTGCCAGCAGTTTATATCGGGGCACTGAAGCTTTCTTT. Translated: CASSLYRGTEAFF.

V and J are TRBV28 and TRBJ2-3; D is possibly TRBD1 (6 bases). Trimming took 4 bases from V and 0 from J, leaving 17 bases between them. Germline CDR1 MDHEN, CDR2 SYDVKM. CDR3 length: 17 amino acids. The CDR3 DNA sequence: TGTGCCAGCAGTTCACCCACAGGGTTGACTAGCACAGATACGCAGTATTTT. It is translated as CASSSPTGLTSTDTQYF.

V usage is TRBV27 and J usage is TRBJ2-7, with D possibly matching TRBD1 (6 bases). In germline, CDR1 is MNHEY, CDR2 SMNVEV (reference sequence). This CDR3 region has 12 residues. V gave up 5 bases and J gave up 6 bases, with 11 bases separating them. CDR3 protein: CASSPTGPEQYF. As DNA, the CDR3 is TGTGCCAGCAGTCCGACAGGACCCGAGCAGTACTTC.

The chain couples TRBV11-2 to TRBJ2-5, with a tentative D call TRBD2 (6 bases). The CDR3 has 14 amino acids. Trimming shortened V by 8 bases and J by 1 base, and 14 bases separated the two germline ends. Germline loops: CDR1 SGHAT, CDR2 FQNNGV. CDR3 nucleotide sequence: TGTGCCAGCGGGGGGATGGAGGCCCAAGAGACCCAGTACTTC. Translation gives CASGGMEAQETQYF.

The chain carries TRBV6-5 and TRBJ1-2; tentative D call: TRBD1 (6 bases). Germline loops: CDR1 MNHEY, CDR2 SVGAGI. The CDR3 runs 15 residues. V lost 7 bases to trimming and J lost 2 bases, with 17 bases between them. The CDR3 nucleotides are TGTGCCAGCACTTGGGGGGGCCCGGGGAACTATGGCTACACCTTC. It is translated as CASTWGGPGNYGYTF.

This chain uses TRBV25-1 with TRBJ2-1; D uncertain. This CDR3 is 10 amino acids long. The V end was cut by 6 bases, the J end by 7 bases, with 4 bases between. Germline V gives CDR1 MGHDK, CDR2 SYGVNS. The chain's CDR3 is CASRLNEQFF. CDR3 DNA sequence: TGTGCCAGCAGACTTAATGAGCAGTTCTTC.

The chain joins TRBV6-5 to TRBJ2-3; possible D gene TRBD2, 6 bases. V was pared by 1 base and J by 4 bases, with 6 bases between. This CDR3 has 13 amino acids. Germline V gene sequence: CDR1 MNHEY, CDR2 SVGAGI. CDR3 bases: TGTGCCAGCAGTTACTGGGGGGCAGATACGCAGTATTTT. Its translation is CASSYWGADTQYF.

This sequence joins TRBV27 and TRBJ2-3; the D gene is possibly TRBD1 (5 bases). Germline loops: CDR1 MNHEY, CDR2 SMNVEV (reference sequence). Trimming shortened V by 3 bases and J by 4 bases, and 17 bases separated the two germline ends. This CDR3 is built from 16 residues. CDR3: CASSFRQPEGADTQYF. Here the CDR3 DNA reads TGTGCCAGCAGTTTCAGACAGCCCGAAGGTGCAGATACGCAGTATTTT.